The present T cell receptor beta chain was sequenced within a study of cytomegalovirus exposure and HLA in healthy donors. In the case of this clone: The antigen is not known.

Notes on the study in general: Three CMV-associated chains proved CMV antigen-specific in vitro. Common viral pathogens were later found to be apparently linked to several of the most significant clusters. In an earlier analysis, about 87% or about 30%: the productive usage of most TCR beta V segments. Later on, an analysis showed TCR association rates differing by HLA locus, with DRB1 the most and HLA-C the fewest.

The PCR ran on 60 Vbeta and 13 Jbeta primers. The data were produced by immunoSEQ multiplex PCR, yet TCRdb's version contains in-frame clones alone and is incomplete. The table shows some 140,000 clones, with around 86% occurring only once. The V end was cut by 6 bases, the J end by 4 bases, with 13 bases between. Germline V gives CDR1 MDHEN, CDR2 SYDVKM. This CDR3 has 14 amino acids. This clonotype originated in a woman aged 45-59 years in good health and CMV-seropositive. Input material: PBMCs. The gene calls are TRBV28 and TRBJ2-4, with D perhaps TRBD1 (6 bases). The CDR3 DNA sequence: TGTGCCAGCAGCGGGGTGGGGGCGAAAAACATTCAGTACTTC. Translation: CASSGVGAKNIQYF.